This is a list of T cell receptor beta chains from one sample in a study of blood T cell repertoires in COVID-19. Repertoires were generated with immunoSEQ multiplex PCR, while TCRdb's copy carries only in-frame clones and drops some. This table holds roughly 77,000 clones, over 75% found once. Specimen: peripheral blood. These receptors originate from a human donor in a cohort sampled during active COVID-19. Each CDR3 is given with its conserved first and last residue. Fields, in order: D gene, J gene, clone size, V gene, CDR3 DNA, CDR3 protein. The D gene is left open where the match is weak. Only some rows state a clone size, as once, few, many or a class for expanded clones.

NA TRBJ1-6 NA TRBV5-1 TGCGCCAGCAGCTTGGGAGGAACTGGAGGGAATAATTCACCCCTCCACTTT CASSLGGTGGNNSPLHF
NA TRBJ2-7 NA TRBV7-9 TGTGCCAGCAGCTTACAGGGCCACGAGCAGTACTTC CASSLQGHEQYF
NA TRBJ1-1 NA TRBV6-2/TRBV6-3 TGTGCCAGCAGTTACCACGCAATACTGGGCCGAAAGAACACTGAAGCTTTCTTT CASSYHAILGRKNTEAFF
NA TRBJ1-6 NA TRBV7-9 TGTGCCAGCAGCCCCTTATGGAGCCGTTCACCCCTCCACTTT CASSPLWSRSPLHF
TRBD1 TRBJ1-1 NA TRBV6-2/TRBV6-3 TGTGCCAGCAGTACAGGGGGCACTGAAGCTTTCTTT CASSTGGTEAFF
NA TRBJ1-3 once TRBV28 TGTGCCAGCAGCCGACCGGGGATTGGAAACACCATATATTTT CASSRPGIGNTIYF
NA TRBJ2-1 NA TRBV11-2 TGTGCCAGCAGCACGGGTCGGTACAATGAGCAGTTCTTC CASSTGRYNEQFF
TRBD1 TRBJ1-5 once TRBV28 TGTGCCAGCAGTTGGGGACAGGGTAACAATCAGCCCCAGCATTTT CASSWGQGNNQPQHF
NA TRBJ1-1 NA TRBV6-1 TGTGCCAGCAGTGAGCCGAAGAGGAGGACTGAAGCTTTCTTT CASSEPKRRTEAFF
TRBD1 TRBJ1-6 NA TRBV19 TGTGCCAGTATGGACAGGTTTGGTTCACCCCTCCACTTT CASMDRFGSPLHF
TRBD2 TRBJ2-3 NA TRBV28 TGTGCCAGCAGTCCCATTAGCGAGCGGGGGGGCAGGACAGATACGCAGTATTTT CASSPISERGGRTDTQYF
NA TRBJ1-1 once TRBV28 TGTGCCAGCAGTTTGTTACAGGCTAACACTGAAGCTTTCTTT CASSLLQANTEAFF
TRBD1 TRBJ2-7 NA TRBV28 TGTGCCAGCAGCCGGACAGGGATAGGGTACGAGCAGTACTTC CASSRTGIGYEQYF
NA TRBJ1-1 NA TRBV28 TGTGCCAGCACCGGGAGATCCCAGGGTCGAACTGAAGCTTTCTTT CASTGRSQGRTEAFF
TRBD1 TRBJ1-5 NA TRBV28 TGTGCCAGCAGTCTACCACAGGGGGCCATCAATCAGCCCCAGCATTTT CASSLPQGAINQPQHF
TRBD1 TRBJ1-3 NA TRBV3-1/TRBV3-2 TGTGCCAGCAGCTTAAACGGGACAGGGGGCTCCCATTTGGTTTGTACCATATATTTT CASSLNGTGGSHLVCTIYF
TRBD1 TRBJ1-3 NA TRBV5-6 TGTGCCAGCAGCTTGGACTACCAGGACAGGGCAACTGGAAACACCATATATTTT CASSLDYQDRATGNTIYF
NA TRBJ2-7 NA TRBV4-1 TGCGCCAGCAGCCAAGAGATAGAACCGGGACTCCAGACCTCCTACGAGCAGTACTTC CASSQEIEPGLQTSYEQYF
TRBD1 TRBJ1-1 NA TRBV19 TGTGCCAGTAGGGATACCTGGACAGGGGGCACTGAAGCTTTCTTT CASRDTWTGGTEAFF
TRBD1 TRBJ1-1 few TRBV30 TGTGCCTGCACCCCCGGTCGCAGGGGGCGATCGACTGAAGCTTTCTTT CACTPGRRGRSTEAFF
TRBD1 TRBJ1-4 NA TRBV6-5 TGTGCCAGCAGTTACGCAGACAGGGGGGAGGGAAAAACTGTTTTT CASSYADRGEGKTVF
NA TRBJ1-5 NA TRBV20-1 TGCAGTGCTAGTCTCCAGGCACATAGCAATCAGCCCCAGCATTTT CSASLQAHSNQPQHF
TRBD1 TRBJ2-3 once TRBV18 TGTGCCAGCTCACCATACGTGGGACAGGGGGGTCGCACAGATACGCAGTATTTT CASSPYVGQGGRTDTQYF
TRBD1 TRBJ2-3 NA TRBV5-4 TGTGCCAGCAGCCCTCAGGGGGCGCGAAATACGCAGTATTTT CASSPQGARNTQYF
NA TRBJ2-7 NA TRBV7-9 TGTGCCAGCAGCTTACTCCGGGACACCGGCTCCTACGAGCAGTACTTC CASSLLRDTGSYEQYF
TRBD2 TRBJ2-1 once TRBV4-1 TGCGCCAGCAGCCAAGAAACTAGCGGGGGCCCAGGGGGAAATGAGCAGTTCTTC CASSQETSGGPGGNEQFF
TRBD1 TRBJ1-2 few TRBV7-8 TGTGCCAGCAGGACAGGGAAAGGCTACACCTTC CASRTGKGYTF